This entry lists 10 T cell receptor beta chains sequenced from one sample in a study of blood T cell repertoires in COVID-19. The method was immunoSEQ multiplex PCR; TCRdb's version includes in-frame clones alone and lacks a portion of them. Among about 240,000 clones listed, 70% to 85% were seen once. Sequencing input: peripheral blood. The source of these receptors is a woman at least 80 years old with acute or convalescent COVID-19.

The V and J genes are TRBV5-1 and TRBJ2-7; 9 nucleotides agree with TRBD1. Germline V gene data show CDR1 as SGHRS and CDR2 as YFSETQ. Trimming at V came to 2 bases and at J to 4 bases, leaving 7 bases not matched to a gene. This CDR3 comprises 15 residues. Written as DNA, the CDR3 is TGCGCCAGCAGCTTAAGTCTAGGGACAGGGTACGAGCAGTACTTC. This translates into CASSLSLGTGYEQYF.

CDR3 sequence reads: CASSPRDRADEKLFF. The CDR3, as DNA: TGTGCCAGCAGTCCACGAGACAGGGCTGATGAAAAACTGTTTTTT. The chain links TRBV3-1 (or the pseudogene TRBV3-2) to TRBJ1-4; 7 bases match TRBD1. This CDR3 region has 15 residues. With V trimmed by 6 bases and J by 6 bases, 10 bases remained unmatched. Per germline, CDR1 LGHDT and CDR2 YNNKEL (reference sequence).

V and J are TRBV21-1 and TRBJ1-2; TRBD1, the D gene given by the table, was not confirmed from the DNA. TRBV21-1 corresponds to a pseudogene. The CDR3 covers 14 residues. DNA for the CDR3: TGTGCCAGCAGCGGTGGACATGATTATGATGGCTACACCTTC. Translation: CASSGGHDYDGYTF.

This CDR3 reads CASSQDTRGKFYEQFF. The CDR3 nucleotides read TGTGCCAGCAGCCAAGATACGAGGGGGAAATTCTATGAGCAGTTCTTC. The chain uses TRBV3-1 (or the pseudogene TRBV3-2) and TRBJ2-1, with a tentative D call TRBD1 (6 bases). The CDR3 runs 16 residues. V lost 0 bases, J lost 8 bases, and 17 bases lay in between. CDR1 is LGHDT and CDR2 is YNNKEL in the germline V gene (reference sequence).

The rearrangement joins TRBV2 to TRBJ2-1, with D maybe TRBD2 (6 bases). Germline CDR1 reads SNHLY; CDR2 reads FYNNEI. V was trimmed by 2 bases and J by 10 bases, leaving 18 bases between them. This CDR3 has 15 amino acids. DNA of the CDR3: TGTGCCAGCAGTGAATCAGTTCGACTAGAGAAGGAGCAGTTCTTC. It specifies CASSESVRLEKEQFF.

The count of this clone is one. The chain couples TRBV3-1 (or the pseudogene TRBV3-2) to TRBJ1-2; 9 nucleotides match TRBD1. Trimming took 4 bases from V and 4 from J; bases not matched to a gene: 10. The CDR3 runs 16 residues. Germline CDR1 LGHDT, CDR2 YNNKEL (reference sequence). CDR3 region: CASSLRTGEMGYGYTF. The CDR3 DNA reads TGTGCCAGCAGCCTGCGGACAGGGGAAATGGGCTATGGCTACACCTTC.

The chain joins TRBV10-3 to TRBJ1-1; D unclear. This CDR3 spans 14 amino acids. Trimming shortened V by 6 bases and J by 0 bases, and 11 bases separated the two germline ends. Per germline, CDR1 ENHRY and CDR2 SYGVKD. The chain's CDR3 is CAISTQIMNTEAFF. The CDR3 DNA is TGTGCCATCAGCACACAGATCATGAACACTGAAGCTTTCTTT.

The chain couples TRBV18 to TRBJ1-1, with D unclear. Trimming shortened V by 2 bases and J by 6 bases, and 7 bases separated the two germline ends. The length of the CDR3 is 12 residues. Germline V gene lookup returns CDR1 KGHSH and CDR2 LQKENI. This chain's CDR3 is CASSPVGAEAFF. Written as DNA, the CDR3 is TGTGCCAGCTCACCAGTGGGCGCTGAAGCTTTCTTT.

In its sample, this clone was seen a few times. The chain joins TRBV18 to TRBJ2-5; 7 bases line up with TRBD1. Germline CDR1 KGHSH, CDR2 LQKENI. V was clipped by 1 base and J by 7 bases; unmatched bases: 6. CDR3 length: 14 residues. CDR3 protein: CASSPQGADGTQYF. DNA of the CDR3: TGTGCCAGCTCACCACAGGGGGCGGATGGGACCCAGTACTTC.

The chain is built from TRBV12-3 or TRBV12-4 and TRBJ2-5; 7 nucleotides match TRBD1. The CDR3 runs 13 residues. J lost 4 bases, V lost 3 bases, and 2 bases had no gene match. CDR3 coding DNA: TGTGCCAGCAGTTTCCGACAGGGAGAGACCCAGTACTTC. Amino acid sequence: CASSFRQGETQYF.